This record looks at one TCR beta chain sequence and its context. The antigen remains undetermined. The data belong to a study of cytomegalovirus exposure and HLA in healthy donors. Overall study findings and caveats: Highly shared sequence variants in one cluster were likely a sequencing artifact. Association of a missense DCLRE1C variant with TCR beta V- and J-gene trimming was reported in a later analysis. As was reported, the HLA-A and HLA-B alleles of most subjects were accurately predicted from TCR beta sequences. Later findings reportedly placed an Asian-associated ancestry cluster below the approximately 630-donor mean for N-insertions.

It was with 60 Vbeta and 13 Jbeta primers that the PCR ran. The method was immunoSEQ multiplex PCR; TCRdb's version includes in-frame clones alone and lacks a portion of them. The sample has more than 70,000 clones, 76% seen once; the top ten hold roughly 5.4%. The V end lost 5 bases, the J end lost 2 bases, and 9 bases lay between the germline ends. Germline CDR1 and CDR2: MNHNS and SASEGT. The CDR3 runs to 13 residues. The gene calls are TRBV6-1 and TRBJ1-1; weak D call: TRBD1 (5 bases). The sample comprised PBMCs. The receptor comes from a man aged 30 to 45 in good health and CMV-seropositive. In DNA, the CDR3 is TGTGCCAGCAGTACTCAGGGAAACACTGAAGCTTTCTTT. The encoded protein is CASSTQGNTEAFF.